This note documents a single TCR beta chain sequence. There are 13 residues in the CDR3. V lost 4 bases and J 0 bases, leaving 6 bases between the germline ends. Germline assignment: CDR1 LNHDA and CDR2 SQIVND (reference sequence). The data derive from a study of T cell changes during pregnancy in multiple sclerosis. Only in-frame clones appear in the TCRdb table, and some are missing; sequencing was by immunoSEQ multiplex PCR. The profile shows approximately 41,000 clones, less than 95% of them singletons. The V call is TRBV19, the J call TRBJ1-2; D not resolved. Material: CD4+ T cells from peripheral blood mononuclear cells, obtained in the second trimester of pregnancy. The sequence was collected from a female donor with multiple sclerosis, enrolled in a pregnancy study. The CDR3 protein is CASSKQPNYGYTF. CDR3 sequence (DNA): TGTGCCAGTAGTAAACAGCCTAACTATGGCTACACCTTC. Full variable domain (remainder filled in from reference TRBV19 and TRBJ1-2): DGGITQSPKYLFRKEGQNVTLSCEQNLNHDAMYWYRQDPGQGLRLIYYSQIVNDFQKGDIAEGYSVSREKKESFPLTVTSAQKNPTAFYLCASSKQPNYGYTFGSGTRLTVV.